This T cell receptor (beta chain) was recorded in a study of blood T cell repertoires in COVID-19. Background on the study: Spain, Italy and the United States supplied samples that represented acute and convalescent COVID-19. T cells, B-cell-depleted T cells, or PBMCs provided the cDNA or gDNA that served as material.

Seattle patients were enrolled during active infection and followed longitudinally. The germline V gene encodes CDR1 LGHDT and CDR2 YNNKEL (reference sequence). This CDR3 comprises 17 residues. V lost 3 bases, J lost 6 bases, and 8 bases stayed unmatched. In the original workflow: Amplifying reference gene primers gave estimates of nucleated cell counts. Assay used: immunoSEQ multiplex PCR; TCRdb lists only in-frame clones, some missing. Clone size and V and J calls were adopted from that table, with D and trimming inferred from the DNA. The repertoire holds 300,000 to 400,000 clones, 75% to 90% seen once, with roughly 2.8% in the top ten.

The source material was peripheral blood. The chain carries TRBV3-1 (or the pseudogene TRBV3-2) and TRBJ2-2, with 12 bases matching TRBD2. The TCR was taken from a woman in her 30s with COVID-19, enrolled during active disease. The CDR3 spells CASSQELAGGPSGELFF. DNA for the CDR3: TGTGCCAGCAGCCAGGAGCTAGCGGGAGGGCCCTCCGGGGAGCTGTTTTTT.